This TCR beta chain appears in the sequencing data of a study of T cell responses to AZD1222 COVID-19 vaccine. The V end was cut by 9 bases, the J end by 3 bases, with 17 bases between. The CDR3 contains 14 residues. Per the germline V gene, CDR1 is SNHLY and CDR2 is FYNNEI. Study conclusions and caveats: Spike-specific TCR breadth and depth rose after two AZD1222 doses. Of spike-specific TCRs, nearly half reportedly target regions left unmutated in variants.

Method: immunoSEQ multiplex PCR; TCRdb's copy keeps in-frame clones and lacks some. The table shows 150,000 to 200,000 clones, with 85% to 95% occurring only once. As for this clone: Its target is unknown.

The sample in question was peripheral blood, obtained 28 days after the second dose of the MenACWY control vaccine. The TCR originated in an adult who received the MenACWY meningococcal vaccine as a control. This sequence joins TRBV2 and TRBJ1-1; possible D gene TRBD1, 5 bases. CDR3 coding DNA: TGTGCCAGTGCACCCTACAGGAGGGACACTGAAGCTTTCTTT. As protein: CASAPYRRDTEAFF.